This T cell receptor (beta chain) was captured by sequencing in a study of blood T cell repertoires in COVID-19. Profiling relied on immunoSEQ multiplex PCR, and the TCRdb table lists in-frame clones only, not all of them. The sample lists a few hundred thousand clones; more than 70% were seen once. Trimming took 6 bases from V and 11 from J, leaving 17 bases between them. Looked up from germline, CDR1 is LNHDA and CDR2 is SQIVND (reference sequence). CDR3 length equals 13 residues. V is TRBV19 and J is TRBJ1-5; weak D call: TRBD1 (5 bases). Sequences were obtained from peripheral blood. The clonotype comes from a woman between 45 and 65 years old with COVID-19, enrolled during active disease. The CDR3, as DNA: TGTGCCAGTAGCTCCGGGAGATGGGGGGCCCAGCATTTT. Its protein product is CASSSGRWGAQHF. The full variable domain, its missing parts supplied by reference TRBV19 and TRBJ1-5, is DGGITQSPKYLFRKEGQNVTLSCEQNLNHDAMYWYRQDPGQGLRLIYYSQIVNDFQKGDIAEGYSVSREKKESFPLTVTSAQKNPTAFYLCASSSGRWGAQHFGDGTRLSIL.